This TCR beta chain was sequenced for a study of T-cell memory formation after mild COVID-19. In germline, CDR1 is LGHDT, CDR2 YNNKEL (reference sequence). The CDR3 is 18 residues long. Trimming took off 0 bases at V and 2 bases at J, with 18 bases between the two ends. TCRdb reprocessed the 5' RACE reads with MiXCR, giving one entry per CDR3 protein. The sample lists hundreds of thousands of distinct CDR3 sequences, about 20% occurring once. This TCR was sampled from an adult woman who had mild COVID-19 (a few samples of this study predate the infection). Cell type and time point are not known. The chain uses TRBV3-1 and TRBJ2-3; the D gene could be TRBD1 or TRBD2 (5 bases each). The sample consisted of PBMCs or a T cell subset sorted from them (not recorded which). CDR3 bases: TGTGCCAGCAGCCAAGAGGGAGACAGTGGTCCCTCCACAGATACGCAGTATTTT. Translation: CASSQEGDSGPSTDTQYF.